This TCR beta chain was sequenced during a study of CD8 T cells in ankylosing spondylitis. CDR3 length: 15 residues. Germline-derived CDR1 and CDR2 are MDHEN and SYDVKM. The V and J ends lost 3 bases and 7 bases respectively, with 15 bases between them. This clonotype was observed a few times. Its target is unknown. The TCR beta libraries were generated through quantitative 5'-RACE incorporating molecular barcodes. TCRdb independently ran MiXCR on the 5' RACE reads; one entry per CDR3 protein. Here the sample spans 300,000 to 400,000 distinct CDR3 sequences, more than 20% being singletons. Whole-study results and caveats: In ankylosing spondylitis patients, matched synovial fluid reportedly showed significant enrichment of disease-linked clones. There was a TCR beta motif, made of several highly homologous variants, that appeared characteristic of ankylosing spondylitis blood.

The TCR originated in a male donor with ankylosing spondylitis. The sample taken for sequencing was blood, either unsorted or a sorted T cell fraction (not recorded which). This rearrangement joins TRBV28 to TRBJ1-4, with D hard to call. This CDR3 is CASSFHSGSSEKLFF. The CDR3 nucleotides are TGTGCCAGCAGTTTTCACTCCGGGAGCAGTGAAAAACTGTTTTTT.